This note documents a single T cell receptor (beta chain) sequence. Its antigen is undetermined. The CDR3 length is 14 residues. Trimming cost V 3 bases and J 7 bases; bases outside gene matches: 8. CDR1 SGHDT and CDR2 YYEEEE come from the germline V gene. FACS was used to enrich TEMRA cells, whereas the CD8+ and CD4+ T cells were obtained by negative isolation. The sample belongs to a study of CD8 T cells in Susac syndrome. RNA amounts of roughly 0.5 to 1 ug underwent reverse transcription with random hexamers. With immunoSEQ multiplex PCR, TCR beta CDR3 was amplified across 54 Vbeta and 13 Jbeta. Via MiXCR, TCRdb re-called the immunoSEQ multiplex PCR reads, giving one row per CDR3 protein. The data show under 250,000 distinct CDR3 sequences, about 94% seen once. The study's findings and limits: Susac syndrome CD4+ T cell repertoires showed no clonal expansion. The relatively small number of individuals in the TCR sequencing and HLA analysis was acknowledged by the study.

The source of this sequence is a human donor with Susac syndrome. The chain has TRBV5-6 and TRBJ2-5, with 8 nucleotides matching TRBD1. The sample consisted of CD4+ T cells from PBMCs. CDR3 loop: CASSSQGAGRTQYF. CDR3 coding DNA: TGTGCCAGCAGCTCCCAGGGGGCGGGGAGGACCCAGTACTTC.